The present TCR beta chain was sequenced within a study of shared clonotypes between healthy human individuals (dated by TCRdb to 2020 to 2022). Context from the whole study: Three men and two women, aged 18 to 49 years, made up the cohort. Per donor, three plates each were used for CD4 naive and CD4 memory, two for CD8 naive, and one for CD8 memory. To estimate repertoire size and how much clonotypes are shared between individuals, the study performed deep sequencing of blood TCR repertoires from a few healthy adults. Different laboratories and diverse techniques were used to prepare libraries and sequence TCR repertoires, to increase sequencing depth and limit assay-specific biases. Leukapheresis yielded between about 0.94 and 10 billion PBMCs per donor. Results and caveats for the whole study, not just this receptor: Pairwise subsampling led to the expectation that sequencing depth would affect the degree of clonotype sharing among donors. Across a few donors, approximately 5% of naive CD4, roughly 3.5% of naive CD8, 2.3% of memory CD4, and under 0.45% of memory CD8 clonotypes were shared. Higher generation probabilities were observed for clonotypes shared by all four sorted-subset donors than for non-shared clonotypes. Incomplete sequencing was indicated by rarefaction of sorted-subset datasets, despite the large sequencing depth. Because the study included a small number of donors, the genetic and exposure-history diversity represented was limited. Naive subsets generally had larger estimated clonotype richness than memory subsets. Sampling was restricted to blood, and TCR repertoires in tissues likely differ from the TCR repertoires found in blood.

Using the deep immunoSEQ assay, TCR CDR3 regions were amplified from genomic DNA by multiplex PCR. Extracted genomic DNA from each cell subset was spread evenly across all wells of several immunoSEQ 96-well plates, with each plate serving as a replicate. For sorted subsets, about 200 ng genomic DNA, equal to 30,000 to 35,000 T cell genomes, was loaded into each replicate PCR. Purified libraries were quantified with a Qubit 3.0 fluorometer, sized on a Bioanalyzer 2100, and re-quantified with the KAPA Library Quantification kit. Each immunoSEQ 96-well plate was sequenced on its own single-read 150-cycle Illumina NextSeq 550 flow cell. As for how the authors treated the data: Because the immunoSEQ output included only junctional sequences and no quality scores, the filtering could not be the same as the filtering used for full-length reads. To assign V/J genes and CDR3, sequences were annotated against IMGT germline references using PyIR, a Python wrapper for IgBLAST v1.9. Reads were removed for weak V/J assignments (E-value above 1e-6), missing CDR3, stop codons, out-of-frame junctions, or ambiguous translated residues. V3J clonotypes were defined as sequences sharing an identical inferred V gene, J gene, and CDR3 amino acid sequence. Percentage overlap between repertoires was computed as shared unique clonotypes divided by the size of the smaller repertoire. Three approaches were used to assess repertoire richness: RTK rarefaction, the Chao1 estimator, and Recon v2.1 estimates of unobserved clonotypes. OLGA was used to compute generation probabilities for all TCRbeta clonotypes that the gDNA method yielded from several donors. TCRdb retrieved this table from immuneACCESS and kept in-frame rearrangements only. Not all clones are present; in checked studies, unresolved V genes account for under half, and no reason is known for the remainder. V, J and clone size were drawn from that table, and D and trimming were deduced from the DNA. Here the sample has fewer than 1.8 million clones; about 98.5% occur a single time. 0.36% of the sample comes from the top ten.

Including cysteine and phenylalanine, the CDR3 has 15 amino acids. The entry retains the CDR3 DNA only, 45 bases that are in frame from base 1. The V and J ends are trimmed by 0 bases and 5 bases, leaving 11 bases between them. In the germline V gene, CDR1 corresponds to SGHRS and CDR2 to YFSETQ. The donors were healthy, HIV-negative adults who had no recently reported acute infections or vaccinations. Every donor was a Caucasian adult living in Nashville, Tennessee, USA. CD4+ T cells were enriched by magnetic negative selection; naive cells were then positively selected on CD45RA, and the negative fraction formed the memory subset. Blood was obtained by leukapheresis, after which PBMCs were separated by Ficoll-Histopaque density gradient centrifugation and cryopreserved in liquid nitrogen vapor phase. Purity and quantity of every magnetically sorted T cell population were checked by analytical flow cytometry. Each sorted fraction had its genomic DNA isolated and then quantified by UV absorbance on a Nanodrop 2000c.

In regard to this clone: No antigen is known for it. Nothing much larger sits one base from this clone, and base qualities are not available.

Here the chain combines TRBV5-1 and TRBJ2-2; the D gene assignment is ambiguous. This clonotype was obtained from a young man in good health. Sequenced sample: naive CD4+ T cells sorted from blood. In light of the paper, this sample's cell subset or site label describes: CD45RA+ positively selected. Here the CDR3 is given as CASSLAVGETGELFF. Here is the DNA: TGCGCCAGCAGCTTGGCCGTCGGTGAAACCGGGGAGCTGTTTTTT.